Below, 21 T cell receptor beta chains from the same sample are listed, as sequenced in a study of control samples from healthy donors and cancer patients. TCRdb's table, derived via immunoSEQ multiplex PCR, lists solely in-frame clones and lacks some. The profile shows 35,000 to 40,000 clones, around four fifths of them singletons. Source material: PBMCs. The source is a woman in her sixties or seventies with lung cancer.

About this clone itself: Other DNA sequences in the same sample also yield this CDR3. The CDR3: CASSPGGSLYNEQFF. For the CDR3, the DNA is TGTGCCAGCAGTCCCGGAGGCAGTCTATACAATGAGCAGTTCTTC. J is TRBJ2-1 and V is TRBV7-9; D may be TRBD2 (5 bases). Germline V gene data show CDR1 as SEHNR and CDR2 as FQNEAQ (reference sequence). The CDR3 is made up of 15 amino acids. V was cut by 6 bases and J by 4 bases, with 16 bases left in between. Together with reference TRBV7-9 and TRBJ2-1, the CDR3 gives the full variable domain: DTGVSQNPRHKITKRGQNVTFRCDPISEHNRLYWYRQTLGQGPEFLTYFQNEAQLEKSRLLSDRFSAERPKGSFSTLEIQRTEQGDSAMYLCASSPGGSLYNEQFFGPGTRLTVL.

The rearrangement uses TRBV9 and TRBJ1-6, with a possible D match to TRBD1 (6 bases). Germline CDR1 reads SGDLS; CDR2 reads YYNGEE. The CDR3 is 16 amino acids. V lost 0 bases, J lost 8 bases, and 15 bases lay in between. CDR3 coding DNA: TGTGCCAGCAGCGTAGAAGGACAGCCTGCTGATTCACCCCTCCACTTT. Translating gives CASSVEGQPADSPLHF. Drawing the rest from reference TRBV9 and TRBJ1-6, the complete variable domain is DSGVTQTPKHLITATGQRVTLRCSPRSGDLSVYWYQQSLDQGLQFLIQYYNGEERAKGNILERFSAQQFPDLHSELNLSSLELGDSALYFCASSVEGQPADSPLHFGNGTRLTVT.

The chain is built from TRBV12-3 or TRBV12-4 and TRBJ2-7, with D unclear. The CDR3 spans 12 residues. V gave up 2 bases and J gave up 7 bases, with 9 bases separating them. CDR3 region: CASSLRRREQYF. CDR3 nucleotides: TGTGCCAGCAGTTTAAGACGGCGGGAGCAGTACTTC.

The chain carries TRBV12-5 and TRBJ2-2; no definite D call. Looked up from germline, CDR1 is LGHNT and CDR2 is FRNRAP. Trimming took 2 bases from V and 2 from J, leaving 3 bases between them. The CDR3 runs to 13 residues. The CDR3 protein is CASGLPNTGELFF. The CDR3 DNA reads TGTGCTAGTGGTTTGCCAAACACCGGGGAGCTGTTTTTT.

The chain has TRBV19 and TRBJ1-4; the D is unclear. V was cut by 3 bases and J by 5 bases, with 13 bases left in between. The CDR3 is 15 amino acids. Germline V gene data show CDR1 as LNHDA and CDR2 as SQIVND (reference sequence). The CDR3 region is CASSMTPGQNEKLFF. The DNA of the CDR3 is TGTGCCAGTAGTATGACCCCAGGTCAGAATGAAAAACTGTTTTTT.

V usage is TRBV2 and J usage is TRBJ2-5; TRBD1 matches at 8 bases. The V and J ends lost 6 bases and 4 bases, in that order; junction bases with no gene match: 4. Germline-derived CDR1 and CDR2 are SNHLY and FYNNEI. The CDR3 is 13 residues long. The DNA for the CDR3 is TGTGCCAGCAGCATTACAGGGGGAGAGACCCAGTACTTC. It specifies CASSITGGETQYF.

The chain carries TRBV6-4 and TRBJ1-1; D gene uncertain. Germline V gene sequence: CDR1 MRHNA, CDR2 SNTAGT. V shed 0 bases and J shed 8 bases, with 13 bases lying between them. CDR3 length: 14 amino acids. The CDR3 coding sequence is TGTGCCAGCAGTGACTCACAGTCGTCCGGGGAAGCTTTCTTT. Amino acid sequence: CASSDSQSSGEAFF.

This clone showed up just a few times. The chain has TRBV5-1 and TRBJ1-1; D ambiguous. The ends were cut back, 1 base at V and 3 bases at J, with 13 bases in the middle. Germline loops: CDR1 SGHRS, CDR2 YFSETQ. The CDR3 loop spans 15 amino acids. The CDR3: CASSLSSGYDTEAFF. DNA of the CDR3: TGCGCCAGCAGCTTGTCATCTGGGTATGACACTGAAGCTTTCTTT.

The gene calls are TRBV19 and TRBJ1-2; tentatively, D is TRBD1 (6 bases). In germline, CDR1 is LNHDA, CDR2 SQIVND (reference sequence). The CDR3 sequence is 13 residues long. V was clipped by 3 bases and J by 5 bases, with 10 bases between them. The CDR3 DNA is TGTGCCAGTAGTATTGGACAGCTTTATGGCTACACCTTC. Translation: CASSIGQLYGYTF.

V usage is TRBV7-3 and J usage is TRBJ2-6; 7 nucleotides line up with TRBD1. Trimming removed 5 bases from V and 0 bases from J; junction bases left unmatched: 4. The CDR3 contains 16 residues. The germline V gene has CDR1 SGHTA and CDR2 FQGTGA. Here the CDR3 reads CASSPQGISGANVLTF. The CDR3 DNA reads as TGTGCCAGCAGCCCACAGGGGATCTCTGGGGCCAACGTCCTGACTTTC.

This clone was detected a few times. This chain connects TRBV4-3 to TRBJ1-5, with no clear D. The CDR3 consists of 15 residues. Trimming removed 0 bases from V and 5 bases from J, with 11 bases in between. The germline gives CDR1 LGHNA, CDR2 YSLEER. CDR3 protein: CASSQDRGWDQPQHF. The CDR3 bases are TGCGCCAGCAGCCAAGACCGAGGCTGGGATCAGCCCCAGCATTTT.

The chain uses TRBV7-2 and TRBJ1-5; D is ambiguous. The V end lost 5 bases, the J end lost 5 bases, and 16 bases lay between the germline ends. CDR1 SGHTA and CDR2 FQGNSA come from the germline V gene. The CDR3 contains 15 residues. CDR3 bases: TGTGCCAGCAGCCTCCGCGACGGTCCGGATCAGCCCCAGCATTTT. It codes for CASSLRDGPDQPQHF.

V gene TRBV12-3 or TRBV12-4 combines with J gene TRBJ1-6; 7 positions match TRBD1. The CDR3 is 13 residues long. The trim removed 10 bases at V and 9 bases at J, leaving 9 bases unmatched. CDR3 in amino acids: CATADRDGSPLHF. CDR3 DNA sequence: TGTGCCACCGCTGACAGGGACGGTTCACCCCTCCACTTT.

This clone came up once. The chain recombines TRBV6-4 with TRBJ1-2, with a tentative D call TRBD1 (6 bases). Germline V CDR1 and CDR2: MRHNA, SNTAGT. The ends were cut back, 0 bases at V and 10 bases at J, with 24 bases in the middle. The CDR3 loop spans 17 amino acids. CDR3 nucleotide sequence: TGTGCCAGCAGTGACTCAGGGGGACGTGTCGAAATGGGCGTCTACACCTTC. Translation gives CASSDSGGRVEMGVYTF.

V gene TRBV5-6 combines with J gene TRBJ2-6; TRBD1 is a possible D gene (6 bases). V was clipped by 0 bases and J by 0 bases, with 16 bases between them. CDR1 and CDR2 (germline): SGHDT, YYEEEE. The CDR3 is made up of 19 amino acids. This chain's CDR3 is CASSLGPSFRGSGANVLTF. The CDR3, as DNA: TGTGCCAGCAGCTTGGGGCCCTCTTTCAGGGGCTCTGGGGCCAACGTCCTGACTTTC.

J is TRBJ2-1 and V is TRBV9; 9 nucleotides align to TRBD2. The CDR3 loop spans 15 amino acids. Germline V lookup: CDR1 SGDLS, CDR2 YYNGEE. The V and J ends lost 4 bases and 8 bases, in that order; junction bases with no gene match: 10. This CDR3 reads CASSPIAGVGYEQFF. DNA of the CDR3: TGTGCCAGCAGCCCAATAGCGGGAGTTGGCTATGAGCAGTTCTTC.

This chain connects TRBV2 to TRBJ1-2; no reliable D call. The V gene's germline CDR1 is SNHLY and CDR2 FYNNEI. The CDR3 totals 13 residues. V dropped 11 bases and J dropped 8 bases, with 21 bases sitting between them. CDR3 protein: CACSEDGMGGYTF. The DNA for the CDR3 is TGTGCCTGTTCGGAGGATGGGATGGGGGGCTACACCTTC.

This clone was picked up one time. The chain employs TRBV18 and TRBJ1-2; D gene unclear. Germline CDR1 reads KGHSH; CDR2 reads LQKENI. The CDR3 has 14 amino acids. V lost 2 bases and J 4 bases, leaving 11 bases between the germline ends. The CDR3 nucleotides read TGTGCCAGCTCACCAGTTGGAGAGATCTATGGCTACACCTTC. Its protein product is CASSPVGEIYGYTF.

The chain recombines TRBV6-6 with TRBJ1-2; 9 bases are a match to TRBD1. Germline loops: CDR1 MNHNY, CDR2 SVGAGI (reference sequence). After removal of 6 bases from V and 6 bases from J, the junction contained 8 bases not matched to a gene. The CDR3 runs 14 residues. CDR3 in amino acids: CASSSSGDRDGYTF. The CDR3 DNA reads TGTGCCAGCAGCTCCTCGGGGGACAGGGATGGCTACACCTTC.

The table lists this clone with a count of one. The genes are TRBV6-2 or TRBV6-3 and TRBJ1-1; tentative D call: TRBD1 (5 bases). The germline CDR1 and CDR2 sequences are MNHEY and SVGEGT. V lost 0 bases, J lost 0 bases, and 14 bases lay in between. CDR3 length: 17 amino acids. CDR3 in DNA: TGTGCCAGCAGTTACTCAGGCAGGGAGGCCCTGAACACTGAAGCTTTCTTT. It yields the protein CASSYSGREALNTEAFF.

This rearrangement joins TRBV5-4 to TRBJ1-2; 7 bases map to TRBD1. The V segment lost 3 bases and the J segment 0 bases; nucleotides outside the gene matches: 8. CDR1 is SGHNT and CDR2 is YYREEE in the germline V gene (reference sequence). CDR3 length: 16 residues. The CDR3 protein is CASSSARDRTNYGYTF. For the CDR3, the DNA is TGTGCCAGCAGCTCAGCCAGGGACAGAACTAACTATGGCTACACCTTC.